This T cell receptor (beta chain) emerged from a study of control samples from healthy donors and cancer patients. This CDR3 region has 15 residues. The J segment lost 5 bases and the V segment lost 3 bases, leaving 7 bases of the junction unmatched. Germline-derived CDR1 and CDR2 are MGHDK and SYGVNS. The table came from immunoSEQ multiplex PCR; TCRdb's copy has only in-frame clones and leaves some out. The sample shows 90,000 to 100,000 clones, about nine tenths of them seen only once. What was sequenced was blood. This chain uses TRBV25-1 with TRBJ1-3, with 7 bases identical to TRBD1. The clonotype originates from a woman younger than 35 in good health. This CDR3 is CASSDTGAGRNTIYF. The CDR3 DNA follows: TGTGCCAGCAGTGACACAGGGGCAGGCAGAAACACCATATATTTT.